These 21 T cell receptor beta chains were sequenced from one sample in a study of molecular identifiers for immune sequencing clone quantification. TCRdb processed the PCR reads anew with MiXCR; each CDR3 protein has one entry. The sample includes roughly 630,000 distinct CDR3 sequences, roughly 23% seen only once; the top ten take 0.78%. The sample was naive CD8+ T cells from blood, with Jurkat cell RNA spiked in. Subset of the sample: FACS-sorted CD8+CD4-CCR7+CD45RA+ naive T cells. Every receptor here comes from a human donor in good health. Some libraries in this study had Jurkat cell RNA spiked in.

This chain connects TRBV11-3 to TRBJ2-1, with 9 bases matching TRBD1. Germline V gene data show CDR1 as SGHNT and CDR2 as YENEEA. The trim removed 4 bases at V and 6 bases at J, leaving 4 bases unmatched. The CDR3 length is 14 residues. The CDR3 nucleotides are TGTGCCAGCAGCTCCCGGGACAGGGTCAATGAGCAGTTCTTC. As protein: CASSSRDRVNEQFF.

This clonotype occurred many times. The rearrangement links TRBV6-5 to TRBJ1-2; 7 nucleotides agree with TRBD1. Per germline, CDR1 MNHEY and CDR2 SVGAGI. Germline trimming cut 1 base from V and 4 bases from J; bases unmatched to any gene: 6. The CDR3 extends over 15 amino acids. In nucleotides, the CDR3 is TGTGCCAGCAGTTACTTAGGGGGCAGCGGCTATGGCTACACCTTC. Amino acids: CASSYLGGSGYGYTF.

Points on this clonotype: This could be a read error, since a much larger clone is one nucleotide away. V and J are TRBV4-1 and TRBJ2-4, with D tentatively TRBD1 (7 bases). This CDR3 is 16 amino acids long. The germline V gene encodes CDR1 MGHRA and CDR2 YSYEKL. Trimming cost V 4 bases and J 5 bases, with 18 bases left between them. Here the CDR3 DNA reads TGCGCCAGCAGCCGAGCAGGGGGGCAGGGGGAAAACATTCAGTACTTC. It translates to CASSRAGGQGENIQYF.

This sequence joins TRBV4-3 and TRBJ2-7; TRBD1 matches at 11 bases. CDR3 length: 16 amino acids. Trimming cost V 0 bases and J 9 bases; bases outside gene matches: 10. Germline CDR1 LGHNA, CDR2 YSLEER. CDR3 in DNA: TGCGCCAGCAGCCAAGATAGGACAGGGGGCTCCTCCGCGCAGTACTTC. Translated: CASSQDRTGGSSAQYF.

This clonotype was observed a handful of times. CDR3 nucleotides: TGTGCCAGCAGTTTCTTTGCGGCTGAAGCTTTCTTT. Translated: CASSFFAAEAFF. The chain links TRBV12-3 or TRBV12-4 to TRBJ1-1; D ambiguous. The CDR3 runs 12 residues. The ends were cut back, 3 bases at V and 6 bases at J, with 8 bases in the middle.

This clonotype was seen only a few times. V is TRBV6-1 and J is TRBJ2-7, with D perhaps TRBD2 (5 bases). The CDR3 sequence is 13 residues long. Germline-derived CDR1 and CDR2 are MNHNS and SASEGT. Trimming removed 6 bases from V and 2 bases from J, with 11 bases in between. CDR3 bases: TGTGCCAGCAGGATTGAGGGAACCTACGAGCAGTACTTC. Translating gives CASRIEGTYEQYF.

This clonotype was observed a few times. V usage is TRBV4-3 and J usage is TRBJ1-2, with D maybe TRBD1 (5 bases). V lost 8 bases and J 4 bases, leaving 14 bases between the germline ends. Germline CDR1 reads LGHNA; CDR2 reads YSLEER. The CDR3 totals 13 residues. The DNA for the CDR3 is TGCGCCAGCTCTTCCCAAAGGGGCTATGGCTACACCTTC. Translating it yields CASSSQRGYGYTF.

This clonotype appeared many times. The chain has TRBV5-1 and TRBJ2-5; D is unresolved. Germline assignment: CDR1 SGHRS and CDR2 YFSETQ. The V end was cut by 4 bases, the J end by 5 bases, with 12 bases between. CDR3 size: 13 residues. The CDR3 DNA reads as TGCGCCAGCAGCGAGACCAGGCCCGAGACCCAGTACTTC. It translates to CASSETRPETQYF.

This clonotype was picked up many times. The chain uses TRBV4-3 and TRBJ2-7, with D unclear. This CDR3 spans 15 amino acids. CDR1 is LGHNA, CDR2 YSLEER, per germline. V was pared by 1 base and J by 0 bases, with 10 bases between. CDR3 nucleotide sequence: TGCGCCAGCAGCCAAGGGAAAGAGGACTCCTACGAGCAGTACTTC. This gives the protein CASSQGKEDSYEQYF.

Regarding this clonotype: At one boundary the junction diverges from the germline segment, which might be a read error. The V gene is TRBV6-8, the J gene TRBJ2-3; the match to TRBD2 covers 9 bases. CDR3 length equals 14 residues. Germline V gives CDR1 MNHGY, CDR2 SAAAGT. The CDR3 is CASSFTSGLDTRYF. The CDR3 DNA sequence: TGTGCCAGCAGTTTTACTAGCGGGCTGGATACGCGGTATTTT.

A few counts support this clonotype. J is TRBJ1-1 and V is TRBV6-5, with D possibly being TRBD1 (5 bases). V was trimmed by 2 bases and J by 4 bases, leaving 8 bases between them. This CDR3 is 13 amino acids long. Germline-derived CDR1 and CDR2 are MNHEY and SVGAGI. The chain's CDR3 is CASSYGRATEAFF. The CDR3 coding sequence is TGTGCCAGCAGTTACGGCAGGGCCACTGAAGCTTTCTTT.

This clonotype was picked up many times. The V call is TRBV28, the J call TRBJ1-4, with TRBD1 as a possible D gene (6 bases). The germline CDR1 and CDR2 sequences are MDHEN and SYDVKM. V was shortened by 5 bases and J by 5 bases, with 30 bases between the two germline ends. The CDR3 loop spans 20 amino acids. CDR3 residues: CASSPELRQQGPTLNEKLFF. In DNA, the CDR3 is TGTGCCAGCAGTCCCGAGTTGAGGCAACAGGGCCCGACACTGAATGAAAAACTGTTTTTT.

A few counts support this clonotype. The CDR3 loop is CASSFTGWSGQQYF. The CDR3 coding sequence is TGTGCCAGCAGTTTTACAGGGTGGTCGGGACAGCAGTACTTC. The chain is built from TRBV27 and TRBJ2-7; D perhaps matches TRBD1 (6 bases). The CDR3 consists of 14 residues. Germline CDR1 is MNHEY and CDR2 is SMNVEV (reference sequence). The V gene lost 3 bases and the J gene lost 8 bases, with 17 bases spanning the gap.

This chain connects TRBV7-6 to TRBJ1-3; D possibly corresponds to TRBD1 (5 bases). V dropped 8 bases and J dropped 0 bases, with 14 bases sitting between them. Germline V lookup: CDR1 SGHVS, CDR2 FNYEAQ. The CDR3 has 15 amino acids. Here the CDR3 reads CASAPDGTSGNTIYF. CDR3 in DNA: TGTGCCAGCGCACCGGACGGGACCTCTGGAAACACCATATATTTT.

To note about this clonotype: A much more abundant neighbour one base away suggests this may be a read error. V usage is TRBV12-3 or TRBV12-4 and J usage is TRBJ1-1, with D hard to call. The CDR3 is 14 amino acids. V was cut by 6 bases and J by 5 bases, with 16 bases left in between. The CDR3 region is CASSPLVLRTEAFF. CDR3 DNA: TGTGCCAGCAGCCCCCTGGTACTTAGGACTGAAGCTTTCTTT.

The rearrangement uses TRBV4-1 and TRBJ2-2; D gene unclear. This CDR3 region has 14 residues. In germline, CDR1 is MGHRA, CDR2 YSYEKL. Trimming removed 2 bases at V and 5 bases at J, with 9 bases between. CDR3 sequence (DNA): TGCGCCAGCAGCCAAATTACAGCTACCGGGGAGCTGTTTTTT. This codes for CASSQITATGELFF.

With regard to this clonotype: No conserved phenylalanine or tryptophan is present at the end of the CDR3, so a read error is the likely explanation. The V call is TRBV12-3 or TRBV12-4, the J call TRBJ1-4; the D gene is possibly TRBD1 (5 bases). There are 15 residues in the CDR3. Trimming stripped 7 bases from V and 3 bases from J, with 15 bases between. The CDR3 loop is CASTGRWEPNEKLFS. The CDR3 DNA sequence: TGTGCCAGCACGGGACGGTGGGAGCCTAATGAAAAACTGTTTTCT.

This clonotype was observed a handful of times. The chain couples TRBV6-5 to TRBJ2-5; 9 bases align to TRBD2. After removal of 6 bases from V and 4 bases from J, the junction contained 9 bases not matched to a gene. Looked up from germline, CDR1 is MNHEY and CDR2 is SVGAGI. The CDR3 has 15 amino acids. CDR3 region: CASSSAGGSLETQYF. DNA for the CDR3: TGTGCCAGCAGCTCAGCGGGGGGTTCGCTAGAGACCCAGTACTTC.

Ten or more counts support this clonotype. The CDR3 here is CASSQVRGEAFF. Here the CDR3 DNA reads TGTGCCAGCAGCCAGGTGCGGGGTGAAGCTTTCTTT. This chain joins TRBV4-2 and TRBJ1-1; D remains ambiguous. The CDR3 consists of 12 residues. The V end lost 3 bases, the J end lost 7 bases, and 9 bases lay between the germline ends. Germline CDR1 LGHNA, CDR2 YNFKEQ.

The CDR3 reads CASSLLLGQGYEQYF. The CDR3 DNA sequence: TGTGCCAGCAGTTTACTATTGGGACAGGGTTACGAGCAGTACTTC. This chain connects TRBV27 to TRBJ2-7; 9 positions match TRBD1. V lost 2 bases and J lost 4; bases outside the gene matches: 6. CDR1 and CDR2 from the germline V gene are MNHEY and SMNVEV (reference sequence). CDR3 length: 15 amino acids.

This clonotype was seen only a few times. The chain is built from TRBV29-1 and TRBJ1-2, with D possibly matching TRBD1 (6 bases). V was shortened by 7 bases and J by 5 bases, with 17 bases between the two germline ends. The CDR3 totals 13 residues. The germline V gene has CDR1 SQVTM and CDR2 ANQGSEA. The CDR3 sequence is CSAEGPRGYGYTF. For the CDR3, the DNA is TGCAGCGCGGAGGGACCCAGGGGATATGGCTACACCTTC.